A selection of T cell receptor beta chains follows, all from one sample in a study of CD8 T cells in Susac syndrome. One entry per CDR3 protein results from TCRdb running MiXCR on the immunoSEQ multiplex PCR reads. This table has about 120,000 distinct CDR3 sequences, around 95% appearing once. The specimen sequenced was CD4+ T cells from PBMCs. Every receptor here comes from a human donor in good health. Both conserved end residues are part of each CDR3. The D gene is left open where the match is weak. Clone size is shown for a subset of rows, as once, few, many or a class of expanded clone.

CDR3aa | v_gene | abundance | len | d_gene
CASSQHRSVRDTQYF | TRBV16 | NA | 15 | NA
CALRRRTYNEQFF | TRBV2 | few | 13 | NA
CASSLTSGKVETQYF | TRBV6-5 | NA | 15 | TRBD2
CASSLAGPSGHNEQFF | TRBV7-2 | NA | 16 | TRBD2
CSAGDMYEQYF | TRBV20-1 | NA | 11 | NA
CASSRPGTAYGYTF | TRBV2 | NA | 14 | NA
CASISQSRTDTQYF | TRBV2 | NA | 14 | NA
CSVLAPNEQFF | TRBV29-1 | NA | 11 | NA
CASSHIGPGELFF | TRBV25-1 | NA | 13 | NA
CASGGRDTEAFF | TRBV9 | NA | 12 | NA
CASSKTSGRASGDTQYF | TRBV2 | NA | 17 | TRBD2
CASNTAEGADTQYF | TRBV28 | NA | 14 | NA
CASRFDRNTGELFF | TRBV7-2 | NA | 14 | NA
CASSFLPGELFF | TRBV3-1 | NA | 12 | NA
CASSNGLASSGANVLTF | TRBV21-1 | NA | 17 | NA
CASNIGLAGERNIQYF | TRBV19 | NA | 16 | TRBD2
CASTLNPYEQYF | TRBV2 | once | 12 | NA
CASSSTGHADTQYF | TRBV27 | NA | 14 | TRBD1
CASSLGTSGGLSYEQYF | TRBV27 | NA | 17 | TRBD2
CASSGPHGGETEAFF | TRBV28 | NA | 15 | NA
CATGTGGQETQYF | TRBV19 | once | 13 | TRBD1
CSVEGQGAAEAFF | TRBV29-1 | NA | 13 | TRBD1
CASSFARQETQYF | TRBV5-6 | NA | 13 | NA
CSAQGDSNQPQHF | TRBV20-1 | NA | 13 | TRBD1
CSVEAGTGRTDTQYF | TRBV29-1 | NA | 15 | TRBD1
CSAPDYNEQYF | TRBV20-1 | NA | 11 | NA
CASSPSVRGNYEQYF | TRBV13 | NA | 15 | NA
CAWSLGAGEIDEQFF | TRBV30 | NA | 15 | TRBD2
CASSSGGSASFF | TRBV5-4 | NA | 12 | TRBD1
CASIQHGGYGYTF | TRBV12-3/TRBV12-4 | once | 13 | NA
CASSHGRTTDTQYF | TRBV11-2 | once | 14 | NA
CASSPTGPPTDTQYF | TRBV28 | NA | 15 | NA
CASSRVAGSTDTQYF | TRBV3-1 | NA | 15 | TRBD2
CASSLWGNQPQHF | TRBV5-4 | NA | 13 | NA
CASSQPDSRIQYF | TRBV4-2 | NA | 13 | NA
CASSIDLSWNQPQHF | TRBV19 | NA | 15 | NA
CASSFQGPETQYF | TRBV7-2 | once | 13 | NA
CASSLGSLSTNEQFF | TRBV5-4 | NA | 15 | NA
CASSHRDRDGYTF | TRBV5-1 | NA | 13 | TRBD1
CASSMWDSSSYEQYF | TRBV19 | NA | 15 | TRBD1
CASSLGGLGDSYEQYF | TRBV5-1 | NA | 16 | NA
CASSPTAMNTEAFF | TRBV18 | NA | 14 | NA